Following are 20 T cell receptor beta chains from one sample sequenced in a study of OX40 agonist ivuxolimab in advanced cancers. Clones were sequenced by immunoSEQ multiplex PCR, and TCRdb holds only the in-frame ones, with some missing. Of 75,000 to 100,000 clones in the sample, roughly 80% are singletons; the top ten hold roughly 2.7%. Material: CD4+ or CD8+ T cells sorted from blood, obtained in a trial of the OX40 agonist ivuxolimab. The origin of the receptors is an adult with an advanced solid tumor such as melanoma, head and neck, liver or kidney cancer.

The sample holds one count of this clone. The chain joins TRBV5-1 to TRBJ1-1; 7 nucleotides align to TRBD1. Germline loops: CDR1 SGHRS, CDR2 YFSETQ. This CDR3 is 15 amino acids long. V trimming: 1 base; J trimming: 0 bases; junction bases outside the gene matches: 3. The CDR3 DNA reads as TGCGCCAGCAGCTTGTCGACAGGGATGAACACTGAAGCTTTCTTT. It specifies CASSLSTGMNTEAFF.

The V call is TRBV23-1, the J call TRBJ2-2; D might be TRBD2 (6 bases). TRBV23-1 is an ORF, with its function uncertain. V shed 4 bases and J shed 0 bases, with 9 bases lying between them. The CDR3 is made up of 15 amino acids. In nucleotides, the CDR3 is TGCGCCAGCAGTCGACTAGTTACGAACACCGGGGAGCTGTTTTTT. Translating it yields CASSRLVTNTGELFF.

The J gene is TRBJ2-4, the V gene TRBV19; TRBD1 or TRBD2 may be the D gene (7 bases each). The length of the CDR3 is 17 residues. V was shortened by 2 bases and J by 2 bases, with 16 bases between the two germline ends. In germline, CDR1 is LNHDA, CDR2 SQIVND (reference sequence). The CDR3 DNA sequence: TGTGCCAGTAGTATAAGGGGGCGGGGGCTAACCAAAAACATTCAGTACTTC. Its translation: CASSIRGRGLTKNIQYF. The full variable domain, in which reference TRBV19 and TRBJ2-4 provide the parts outside the CDR3, is DGGITQSPKYLFRKEGQNVTLSCEQNLNHDAMYWYRQDPGQGLRLIYYSQIVNDFQKGDIAEGYSVSREKKESFPLTVTSAQKNPTAFYLCASSIRGRGLTKNIQYFGAGTRLSVL.

The chain combines TRBV28 with TRBJ1-2; D unclear. The germline V gene has CDR1 MDHEN and CDR2 SYDVKM. Trimming cost V 5 bases and J 4 bases, with 11 bases left between them. CDR3 length equals 13 residues. The CDR3 region is CASSEGSSYGYTF. The CDR3 DNA reads as TGTGCCAGCAGTGAAGGGAGTAGCTATGGCTACACCTTC.

This clone was counted a single time. The chain couples TRBV18 to TRBJ2-5, with D uncertain. V was pared by 1 base and J by 3 bases, with 6 bases between. The CDR3 is 13 residues long. CDR1 is KGHSH and CDR2 is LQKENI in the germline V gene. CDR3 residues: CASSPRTKETQYF. The CDR3 region has the DNA TGTGCCAGCTCACCACGTACTAAAGAGACCCAGTACTTC.

The chain employs TRBV4-1 and TRBJ2-5; TRBD1 agrees at 9 bases. This CDR3 comprises 17 residues. From germline, CDR1 is MGHRA and CDR2 YSYEKL. V gave up 1 base and J gave up 2 bases; unmatched junction bases: 8. The CDR3 sequence: CASSQGPPGTGQETQYF. The CDR3 DNA follows: TGCGCCAGCAGCCAAGGTCCGCCCGGGACAGGGCAAGAGACCCAGTACTTC.

This clone occurred a few times. The chain combines TRBV4-1 with TRBJ1-2; TRBD1 is a possible D gene (5 bases). The CDR3 covers 15 residues. Germline V gene data show CDR1 as MGHRA and CDR2 as YSYEKL. Trimming left V 1 base short and J 0 bases short, with 9 bases between. The CDR3 DNA follows: TGCGCCAGCAGCCAAGGATGGGGGGCTAACTATGGCTACACCTTC. Its protein product is CASSQGWGANYGYTF.

In DNA, the CDR3 is TGTGCCAGTAGTATAGCGGACAGGGGCTATGGCTACACCTTC. Its protein is CASSIADRGYGYTF. V is TRBV19 and J is TRBJ1-2, with 9 bases matching TRBD1. Germline loops: CDR1 LNHDA, CDR2 SQIVND (reference sequence). This CDR3 contains 14 residues. J was trimmed by 4 bases and V by 1 base; bases with no gene match: 1.

The chain couples TRBV28 to TRBJ2-7; D gene uncertain. The CDR3 has 12 amino acids. Between the trimmed V and J ends, which lost 4 bases and 2 bases, there was a span of 6 bases. Germline V gives CDR1 MDHEN, CDR2 SYDVKM. The CDR3 region is CASSSVTYEQYF. In DNA, the CDR3 is TGTGCCAGCAGTTCTGTTACCTACGAGCAGTACTTC.

V and J are TRBV7-2 and TRBJ2-5; 9 bases align to TRBD1. The ends lost 5 bases at V and 2 bases at J; junction bases unmatched: 15. The CDR3 length is 18 residues. The germline CDR1 and CDR2 sequences are SGHTA and FQGNSA. CDR3 in DNA: TGTGCCAGCAGCCTTCCAAGTGGACGGGACAGGGTACAAGAGACCCAGTACTTC. Its translation is CASSLPSGRDRVQETQYF.

Turning to this clone: A read error may account for a junction end that differs from germline. The chain carries TRBV2 and TRBJ2-2; TRBD1 matches at 9 bases. CDR3 length: 16 amino acids. Germline CDR1 is SNHLY and CDR2 is FYNNEI. CDR3 region: CASSEDRGRGTGELFF. The CDR3 nucleotides read TGTGCCAGCAGCGAAGACAGGGGGAGGGGCACCGGGGAGCTGTTTTTT.

CDR3 residues: CASSLAGRGLSTDTQYF. The CDR3 bases are TGTGCCAGCAGCTTGGCTGGCAGGGGCCTTAGCACAGATACGCAGTATTTT. The rearrangement uses TRBV5-4 and TRBJ2-3; a weak D match, TRBD1 (6 bases). Germline lookup yields CDR1 SGHNT and CDR2 YYREEE (reference sequence). Trimming cost V 0 bases and J 0 bases, with 14 bases left between them. The CDR3 has 17 amino acids. Full variable domain (remainder filled in from reference TRBV5-4 and TRBJ2-3): ETGVTQSPTHLIKTRGQQVTLRCSSQSGHNTVSWYQQALGQGPQFIFQYYREEENGRGNFPPRFSGLQFPNYSSELNVNALELDDSALYLCASSLAGRGLSTDTQYFGPGTRLTVL.

This chain joins TRBV27 and TRBJ2-7; D is unresolved. The CDR3 is 13 amino acids. Germline V lookup: CDR1 MNHEY, CDR2 SMNVEV (reference sequence). The ends were cut back, 2 bases at V and 7 bases at J, with 12 bases in the middle. The CDR3 protein is CASSLDREEEQYF. The DNA of the CDR3 is TGTGCCAGCAGTTTAGATCGAGAGGAAGAGCAGTACTTC.

The chain joins TRBV28 to TRBJ2-5, with D unresolved. TRBJ2-7 explains the end of the DNA better; the J call may be wrong. The CDR3 covers 15 residues. Germline lookup yields CDR1 MDHEN and CDR2 SYDVKM. CDR3 region: CASSTPATMRYEQYF. CDR3 in DNA: TGTGCCAGCAGTACTCCCGCGACAATGCGCTACGAGCAGTACTTC.

This chain uses TRBV4-1 with TRBJ2-3; 13 nucleotides agree with TRBD2. J was trimmed by 1 base and V by 8 bases; bases with no gene match: 12. The length of the CDR3 is 18 residues. CDR1 is MGHRA, CDR2 YSYEKL, per germline. The CDR3 coding sequence is TGCGCCAGCTCCCAAGTACTAGCGGGGGGGTATCGCACAGATACGCAGTATTTT. Protein product: CASSQVLAGGYRTDTQYF.

V is TRBV5-1 and J is TRBJ1-5; possibly TRBD1 for D (5 bases). Germline CDR1 SGHRS, CDR2 YFSETQ. Trimming left V 4 bases short and J 3 bases short, with 11 bases between. The CDR3 is made up of 14 amino acids. DNA for the CDR3: TGCGCCAGCAGCCCCGGAGGGGTCAATCAGCCCCAGCATTTT. Translated, it gives CASSPGGVNQPQHF. Supplemented by reference TRBV5-1 and TRBJ1-5, the full variable domain reads KAGVTQTPRYLIKTRGQQVTLSCSPISGHRSVSWYQQTPGQGLQFLFEYFSETQRNKGNFPGRFSGRQFSNSRSEMNVSTLELGDSALYLCASSPGGVNQPQHFGDGTRLSIL.

This chain uses TRBV11-2 with TRBJ1-5, with 10 bases matching TRBD1. CDR1 and CDR2 from the germline V gene are SGHAT and FQNNGV. The CDR3 extends over 15 amino acids. V shed 5 bases and J 4 bases; nucleotides not matched to a gene: 5. CDR3 residues: CASSPGQGINQPQHF. The CDR3, as DNA: TGTGCCAGCAGCCCGGGACAGGGGATTAATCAGCCCCAGCATTTT.

This chain connects TRBV27 to TRBJ2-1; D is possibly TRBD2 (6 bases). V lost 3 bases to trimming and J lost 8 bases, with 11 bases between them. The CDR3 totals 13 residues. Germline CDR1 and CDR2: MNHEY and SMNVEV (reference sequence). DNA of the CDR3: TGTGCCAGCAGTTTTTCGGGGGTTGATGAGCAGTTCTTC. Translating it yields CASSFSGVDEQFF.

The V call is TRBV19, the J call TRBJ1-5; unclear D gene. In germline, CDR1 is LNHDA, CDR2 SQIVND (reference sequence). With 3 bases removed from V and 3 bases from J, the gap between germline ends came to 6 bases. The CDR3 covers 13 residues. The CDR3 nucleotides read TGTGCCAGTAGTATCGGCATCAATCAGCCCCAGCATTTT. As protein: CASSIGINQPQHF.

This rearrangement joins TRBV19 to TRBJ2-1; 7 positions agree with TRBD1. The ends lost 5 bases at V and 2 bases at J; junction bases unmatched: 6. Germline CDR1 reads LNHDA; CDR2 reads SQIVND (reference sequence). There are 15 residues in the CDR3. The CDR3 loop is CASSSGTAPYNEQFF. The CDR3 nucleotides read TGTGCCAGTAGTTCCGGGACAGCGCCCTACAATGAGCAGTTCTTC.